One sample yielded the 10 T cell receptor beta chains listed below, sequenced in a study of PD-1 blockade in mismatch repair-deficient tumors. Clones were sequenced by immunoSEQ multiplex PCR, and TCRdb holds only the in-frame ones, with some missing. The sample holds 95,000 to 150,000 clones, around 86% seen once. The sequences come from peripheral blood, collected 44 weeks after starting pembrolizumab. The receptor source for this set is an adult with mismatch repair-deficient cancer.

The chain carries TRBV25-1 and TRBJ1-1, with D possibly being TRBD1 (6 bases). The CDR3 runs to 13 residues. V was clipped by 9 bases and J by 1 base, with 12 bases between them. Germline assignment: CDR1 MGHDK and CDR2 SYGVNS. The CDR3, as DNA: TGTGCCAGTAGACAGGAGGGGAACACTGAAGCTTTCTTT. This sequence encodes CASRQEGNTEAFF. Complete variable domain (other parts from reference TRBV25-1 and TRBJ1-1): EADIYQTPRYLVIGTGKKITLECSQTMGHDKMYWYQQDPGMELHLIHYSYGVNSTEKGDLSSESTVSRIRTEHFPLTLESARPSHTSQYLCASRQEGNTEAFFGQGTRLTVV.

CDR3 sequence reads: CASSSFDTSALSGEQYF. Here the CDR3 DNA reads TGTGCCAGCAGCTCGTTTGATACTAGCGCTCTCTCGGGCGAGCAGTACTTC. This sequence joins TRBV9 and TRBJ2-7; 7 bases are shared with TRBD2. Germline CDR1 reads SGDLS; CDR2 reads YYNGEE. There are 17 residues in the CDR3. V gave up 4 bases and J gave up 6 bases; unmatched junction bases: 19.

V usage is TRBV2 and J usage is TRBJ2-1; possibly TRBD2 for D (5 bases). The CDR3 runs 14 residues. V was cut by 6 bases and J by 9 bases, with 18 bases left in between. CDR1 SNHLY and CDR2 FYNNEI come from the germline V gene. The DNA of the CDR3 is TGTGCCAGCAGCCGACCGGGGAGTAGTACTGAGCAGTTCTTC. Residues: CASSRPGSSTEQFF.

The rearrangement uses TRBV5-1 and TRBJ2-6, with TRBD1 identical over 7 bases. Germline-derived CDR1 and CDR2 are SGHRS and YFSETQ. V lost 0 bases and J lost 1; bases outside the gene matches: 10. The CDR3 has 19 residues. As DNA, the CDR3 is TGCGCCAGCAGCTTGGTAGGACAGGCCCTAGAATCTGGGGCCAACGTCCTGACTTTC. Its protein is CASSLVGQALESGANVLTF.

To note about this clone: Distinct nucleotide sequences in the sample also encode this CDR3. Here the CDR3 DNA reads TGTGCCAGCAGCTTAGGGGAGACCCAGTACTTC. Translated, it gives CASSLGETQYF. The J gene is TRBJ2-5, the V gene TRBV11-2; D gene unclear. The V end was cut by 1 base, the J end by 5 bases, with 2 bases between. The CDR3 consists of 11 residues. Germline V lookup: CDR1 SGHAT, CDR2 FQNNGV.

The chain recombines TRBV27 with TRBJ2-1; 11 nucleotides match TRBD1. This CDR3 contains 15 residues. V gave up 11 bases and J gave up 3 bases; unmatched junction bases: 9. In germline, CDR1 is MNHEY, CDR2 SMNVEV (reference sequence). The CDR3 sequence: CAASSGTGGYNEQFF. The CDR3 region has the DNA TGTGCCGCCTCCTCCGGGACAGGGGGCTACAATGAGCAGTTCTTC.

This chain joins TRBV14 and TRBJ2-5; D is undetermined. In germline, CDR1 is SGHDN, CDR2 FVKESK. The ends were cut back, 0 bases at V and 1 base at J, with 12 bases in the middle. The CDR3 is 16 amino acids. The CDR3 protein is CASSQDWRPRQETQYF. CDR3 bases: TGTGCCAGCAGCCAAGATTGGCGACCACGCCAAGAGACCCAGTACTTC.

The genes are TRBV7-9 and TRBJ2-7; the D call may be TRBD1 or TRBD2 (5 bases each). Germline-derived CDR1 and CDR2 are SEHNR and FQNEAQ (reference sequence). This CDR3 contains 14 residues. The ends were cut back, 5 bases at V and 3 bases at J, with 14 bases in the middle. The CDR3 nucleotides read TGTGCCAGCAGCCTAAGTGGGGGTCACTACGAGCAGTACTTC. It is translated as CASSLSGGHYEQYF.

This chain uses TRBV7-6 with TRBJ2-2, with 10 bases that match TRBD2. Germline CDR1 is SGHVS and CDR2 is FNYEAQ. V shed 4 bases and J 5 bases; nucleotides not matched to a gene: 10. There are 17 residues in the CDR3. The CDR3 sequence: CASSSLLAGEGTGELFF. CDR3 DNA sequence: TGTGCCAGCAGCTCCCTCCTAGCGGGAGAGGGTACCGGGGAGCTGTTTTTT.

This clone has only one observation. The chain is built from TRBV4-3 and TRBJ2-5, with 9 bases matching TRBD1. The V gene end was trimmed by 3 bases and the J gene end by 4 bases; junction bases not matched to a gene: 6. This CDR3 contains 15 residues. The germline V gene has CDR1 LGHNA and CDR2 YSLEER. The CDR3: CASSQGTGRGETQYF. CDR3 nucleotide sequence: TGCGCCAGCAGCCAGGGGACAGGGCGGGGAGAGACCCAGTACTTC.